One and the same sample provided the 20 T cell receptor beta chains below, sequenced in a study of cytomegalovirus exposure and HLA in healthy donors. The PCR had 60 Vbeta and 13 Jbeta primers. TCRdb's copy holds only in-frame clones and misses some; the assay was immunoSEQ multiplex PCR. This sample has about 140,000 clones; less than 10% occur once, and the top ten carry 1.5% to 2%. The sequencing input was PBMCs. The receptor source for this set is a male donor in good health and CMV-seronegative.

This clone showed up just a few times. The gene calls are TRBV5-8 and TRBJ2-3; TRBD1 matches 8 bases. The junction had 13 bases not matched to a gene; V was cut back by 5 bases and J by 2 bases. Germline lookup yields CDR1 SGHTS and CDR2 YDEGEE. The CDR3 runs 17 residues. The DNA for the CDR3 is TGTGCCAGCAGGTCACGAACGGGACAGGCTTTCACAGATACGCAGTATTTT. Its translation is CASRSRTGQAFTDTQYF.

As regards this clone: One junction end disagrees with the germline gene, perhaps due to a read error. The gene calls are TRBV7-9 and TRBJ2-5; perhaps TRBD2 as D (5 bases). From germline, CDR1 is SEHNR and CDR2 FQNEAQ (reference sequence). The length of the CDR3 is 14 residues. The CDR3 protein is CASSPSGWGEAQYF. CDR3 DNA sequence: TGTGCCAGCAGCCCCAGCGGTTGGGGAGAGGCCCAGTACTTC.

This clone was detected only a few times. CDR3 region: CASSAPSGRAYEQYF. CDR3 in DNA: TGTGCCAGCAGCGCGCCTAGCGGGAGGGCCTACGAGCAGTACTTC. The rearrangement joins TRBV5-4 to TRBJ2-7, with 12 bases matching TRBD2. CDR3 length: 15 residues. Germline-derived CDR1 and CDR2 are SGHNT and YYREEE (reference sequence). Trimming removed 4 bases from V and 2 bases from J; junction bases left unmatched: 4.

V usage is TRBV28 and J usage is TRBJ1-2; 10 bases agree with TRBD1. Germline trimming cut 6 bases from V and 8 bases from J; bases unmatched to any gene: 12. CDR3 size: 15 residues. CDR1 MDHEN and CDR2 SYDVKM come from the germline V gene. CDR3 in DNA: TGTGCCAGCAGACGACCCAGACAGGGGGCGAGCGGCTACACCTTC. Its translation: CASRRPRQGASGYTF.

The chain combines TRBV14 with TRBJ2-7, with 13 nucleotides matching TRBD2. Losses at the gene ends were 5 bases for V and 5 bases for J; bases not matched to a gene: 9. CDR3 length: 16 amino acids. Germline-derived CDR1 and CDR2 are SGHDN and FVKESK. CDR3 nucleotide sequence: TGTGCCAGCAGCATACGGACTAGCGGGAGTAATAACGAGCAGTACTTC. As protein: CASSIRTSGSNNEQYF.

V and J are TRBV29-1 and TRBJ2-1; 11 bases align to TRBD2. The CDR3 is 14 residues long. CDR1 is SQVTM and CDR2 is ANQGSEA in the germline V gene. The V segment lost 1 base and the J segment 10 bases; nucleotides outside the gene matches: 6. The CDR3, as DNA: TGCAGCGTTGAAGTTCTAGCGGGAGGTTACGAGCAGTTCTTC. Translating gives CSVEVLAGGYEQFF.

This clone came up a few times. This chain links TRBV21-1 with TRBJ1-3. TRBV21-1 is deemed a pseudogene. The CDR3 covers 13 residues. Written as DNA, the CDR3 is TGTGCCAGCAGCAAAGTCGGGGGAAACACCATATATTTT. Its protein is CASSKVGGNTIYF.

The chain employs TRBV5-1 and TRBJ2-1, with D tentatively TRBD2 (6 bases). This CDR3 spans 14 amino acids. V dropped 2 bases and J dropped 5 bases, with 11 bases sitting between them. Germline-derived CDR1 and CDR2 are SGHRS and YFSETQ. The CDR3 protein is CASSLAGGDNEQFF. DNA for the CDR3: TGCGCCAGCAGCTTAGCGGGCGGGGACAATGAGCAGTTCTTC.

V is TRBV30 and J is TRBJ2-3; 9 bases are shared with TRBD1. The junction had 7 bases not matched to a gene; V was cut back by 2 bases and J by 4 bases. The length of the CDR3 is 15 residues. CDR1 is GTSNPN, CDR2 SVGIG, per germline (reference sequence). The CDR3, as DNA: TGTGCCTGGAGTACAGGGGGCGGAGGTGCAGATACGCAGTATTTT. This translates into CAWSTGGGGADTQYF.

This CDR3 reads CASSLGSGQGARDTQYF. The DNA of the CDR3 is TGTGCCAGCAGCTTAGGGTCGGGACAGGGGGCAAGGGATACGCAGTATTTT. The V call is TRBV7-9, the J call TRBJ2-3, with 12 bases fitting TRBD1. The CDR3 is made up of 17 amino acids. The germline gives CDR1 SEHNR, CDR2 FQNEAQ (reference sequence). Trimming took 1 base from V and 6 from J; bases not matched to a gene: 8.

The CDR3, as DNA: TGTGCCAGCACCCTGACAGGGTTGTCTGGAAACACCATATATTTT. Translating gives CASTLTGLSGNTIYF. This chain connects TRBV5-4 to TRBJ1-3, with 7 positions matching TRBD1. V shed 6 bases and J 1 base; nucleotides not matched to a gene: 7. Germline V gives CDR1 SGHNT, CDR2 YYREEE (reference sequence). The CDR3 contains 15 residues.

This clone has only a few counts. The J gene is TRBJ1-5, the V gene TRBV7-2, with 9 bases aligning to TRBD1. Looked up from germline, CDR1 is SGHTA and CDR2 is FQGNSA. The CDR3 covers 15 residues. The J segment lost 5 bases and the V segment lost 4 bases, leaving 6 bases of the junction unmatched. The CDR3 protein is CASSSGQGPHQPQHF. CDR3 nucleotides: TGTGCCAGCAGCTCAGGACAGGGGCCCCATCAGCCCCAGCATTTT.

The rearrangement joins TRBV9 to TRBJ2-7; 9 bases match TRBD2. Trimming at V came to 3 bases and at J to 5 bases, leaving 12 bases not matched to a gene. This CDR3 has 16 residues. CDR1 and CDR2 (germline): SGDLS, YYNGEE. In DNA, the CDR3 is TGTGCCAGCAGCGCGGGGTTGCGGGGGGGAGGGGACGAGCAGTACTTC. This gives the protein CASSAGLRGGGDEQYF. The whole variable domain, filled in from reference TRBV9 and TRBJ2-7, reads DSGVTQTPKHLITATGQRVTLRCSPRSGDLSVYWYQQSLDQGLQFLIQYYNGEERAKGNILERFSAQQFPDLHSELNLSSLELGDSALYFCASSAGLRGGGDEQYFGPGTRLTVT.

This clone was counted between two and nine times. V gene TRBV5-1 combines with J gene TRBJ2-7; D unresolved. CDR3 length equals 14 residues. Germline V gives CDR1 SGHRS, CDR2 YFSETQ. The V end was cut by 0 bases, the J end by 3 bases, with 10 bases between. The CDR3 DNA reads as TGCGCCAGCAGCTTGGGACTGGATCGCTACGAGCAGTACTTC. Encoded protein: CASSLGLDRYEQYF.

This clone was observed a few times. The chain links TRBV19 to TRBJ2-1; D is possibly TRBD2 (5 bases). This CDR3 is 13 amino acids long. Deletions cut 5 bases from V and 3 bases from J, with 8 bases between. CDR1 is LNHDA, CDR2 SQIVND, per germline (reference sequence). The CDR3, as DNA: TGTGCCAGTAGTTCGGACTTCTACAATGAGCAGTTCTTC. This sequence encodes CASSSDFYNEQFF.

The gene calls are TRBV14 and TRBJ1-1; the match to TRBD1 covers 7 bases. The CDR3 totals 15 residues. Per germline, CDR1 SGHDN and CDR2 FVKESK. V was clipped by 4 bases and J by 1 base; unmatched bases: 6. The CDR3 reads CASSPWTGGNTEAFF. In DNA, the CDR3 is TGTGCCAGCAGCCCCTGGACAGGCGGGAACACTGAAGCTTTCTTT.

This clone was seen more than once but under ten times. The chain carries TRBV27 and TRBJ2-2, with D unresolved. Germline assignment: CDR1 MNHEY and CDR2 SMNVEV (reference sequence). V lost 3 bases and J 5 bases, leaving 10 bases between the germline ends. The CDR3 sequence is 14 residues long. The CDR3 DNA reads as TGTGCCAGCAGTTTGCGAGGCCTGACCGGGGAGCTGTTTTTT. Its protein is CASSLRGLTGELFF.

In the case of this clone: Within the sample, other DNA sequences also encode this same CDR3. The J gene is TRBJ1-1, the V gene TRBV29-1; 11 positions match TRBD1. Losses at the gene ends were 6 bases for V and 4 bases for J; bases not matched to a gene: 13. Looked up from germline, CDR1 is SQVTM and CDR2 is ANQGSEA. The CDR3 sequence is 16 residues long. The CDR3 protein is CSVRGGTGGFGTEAFF. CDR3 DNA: TGCAGCGTCCGGGGCGGGACAGGGGGATTCGGCACTGAAGCTTTCTTT.

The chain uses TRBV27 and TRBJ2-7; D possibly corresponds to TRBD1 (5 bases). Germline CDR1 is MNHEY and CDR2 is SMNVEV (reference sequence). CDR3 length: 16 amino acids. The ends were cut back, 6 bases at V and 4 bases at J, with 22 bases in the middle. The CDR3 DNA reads TGTGCCAGCAGCCGTAGTTTAGGGGCGTTGATGTACGAGCAGTACTTC. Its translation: CASSRSLGALMYEQYF.

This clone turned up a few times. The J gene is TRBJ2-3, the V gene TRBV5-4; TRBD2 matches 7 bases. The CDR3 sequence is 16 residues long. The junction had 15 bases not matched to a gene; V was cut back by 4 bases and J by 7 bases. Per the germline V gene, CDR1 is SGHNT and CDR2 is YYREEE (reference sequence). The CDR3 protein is CASSTPGRAPIYTQYF. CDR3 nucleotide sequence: TGTGCCAGCAGCACCCCGGGGAGGGCCCCTATTTATACGCAGTATTTT.